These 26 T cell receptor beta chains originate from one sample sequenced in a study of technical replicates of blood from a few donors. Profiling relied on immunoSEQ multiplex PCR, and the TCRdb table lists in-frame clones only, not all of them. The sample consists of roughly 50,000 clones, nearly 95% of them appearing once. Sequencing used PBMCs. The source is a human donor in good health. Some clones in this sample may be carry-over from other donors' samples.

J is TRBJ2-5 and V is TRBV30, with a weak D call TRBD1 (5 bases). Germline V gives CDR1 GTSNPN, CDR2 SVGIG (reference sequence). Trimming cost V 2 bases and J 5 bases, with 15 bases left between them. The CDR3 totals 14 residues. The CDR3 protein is CAWSCGAVGETQYF. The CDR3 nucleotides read TGTGCCTGGAGTTGTGGGGCCGTGGGGGAGACCCAGTACTTC.

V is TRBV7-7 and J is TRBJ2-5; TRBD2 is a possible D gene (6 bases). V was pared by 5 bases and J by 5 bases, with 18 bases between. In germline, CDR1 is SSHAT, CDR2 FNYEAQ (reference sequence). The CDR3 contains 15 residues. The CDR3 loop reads CASSLNRGFLETQYF. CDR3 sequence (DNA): TGTGCCAGCAGCCTAAACCGGGGGTTTCTTGAGACCCAGTACTTC.

CDR3 sequence reads: CASSLGQTGRSPLHF. The DNA for the CDR3 is TGTGCCAGCAGCTTAGGACAGACAGGACGGTCACCCCTCCACTTT. The chain couples TRBV7-2 to TRBJ1-6; a weak D match, TRBD1 (6 bases). V was cut by 1 base and J by 10 bases, with 14 bases left in between. CDR3 length: 15 amino acids. CDR1 and CDR2 (germline): SGHTA, FQGNSA.

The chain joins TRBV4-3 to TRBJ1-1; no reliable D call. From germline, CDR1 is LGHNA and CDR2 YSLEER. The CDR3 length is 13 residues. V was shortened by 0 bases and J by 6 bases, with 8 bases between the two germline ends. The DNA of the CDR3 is TGCGCCAGCAGCCAAGATAAGAGCGCTGAAGCTTTCTTT. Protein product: CASSQDKSAEAFF.

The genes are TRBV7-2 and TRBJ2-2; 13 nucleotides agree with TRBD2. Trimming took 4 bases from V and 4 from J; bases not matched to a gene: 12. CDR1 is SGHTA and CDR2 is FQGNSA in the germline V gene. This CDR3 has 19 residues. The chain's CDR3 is CASSSLTSGGRWITGELFF. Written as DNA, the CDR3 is TGTGCCAGCAGCTCCCTGACTAGCGGGGGGCGGTGGATCACCGGGGAGCTGTTTTTT.

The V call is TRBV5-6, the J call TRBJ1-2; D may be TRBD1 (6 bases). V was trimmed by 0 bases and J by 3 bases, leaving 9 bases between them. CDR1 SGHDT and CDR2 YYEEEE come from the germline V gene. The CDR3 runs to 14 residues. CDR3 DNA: TGTGCCAGCAGCTTGGTAGGGGGGGACTATGGCTACACCTTC. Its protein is CASSLVGGDYGYTF.

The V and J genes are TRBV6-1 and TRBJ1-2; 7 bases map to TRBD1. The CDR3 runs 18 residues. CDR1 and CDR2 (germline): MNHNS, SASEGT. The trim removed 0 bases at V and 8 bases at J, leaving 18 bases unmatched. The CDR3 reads CASSEALQGVGANRGYTF. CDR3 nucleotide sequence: TGTGCCAGCAGTGAAGCGCTTCAGGGGGTGGGGGCGAATCGGGGCTACACCTTC.

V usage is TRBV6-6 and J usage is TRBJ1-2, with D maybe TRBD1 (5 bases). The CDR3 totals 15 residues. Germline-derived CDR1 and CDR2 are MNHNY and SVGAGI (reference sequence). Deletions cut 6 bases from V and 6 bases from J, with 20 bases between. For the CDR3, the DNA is TGTGCCAGCAGACCCACCCCGGGCTGGGGCGATGGCTACACCTTC. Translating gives CASRPTPGWGDGYTF.

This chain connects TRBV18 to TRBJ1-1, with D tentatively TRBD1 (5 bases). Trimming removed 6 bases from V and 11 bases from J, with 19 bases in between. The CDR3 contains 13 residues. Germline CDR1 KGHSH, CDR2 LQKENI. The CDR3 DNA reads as TGTGCCAGCTCCCGGGGGGAAAGGGGAATGGCTTTCTTT. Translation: CASSRGERGMAFF. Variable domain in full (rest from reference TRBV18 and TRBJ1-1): NAGVMQNPRHLVRRRGQEARLRCSPMKGHSHVYWYRQLPEEGLKFMVYLQKENIIDESGMPKERFSAEFPKEGPSILRIQQVVRGDSAAYFCASSRGERGMAFFGQGTRLTVV.

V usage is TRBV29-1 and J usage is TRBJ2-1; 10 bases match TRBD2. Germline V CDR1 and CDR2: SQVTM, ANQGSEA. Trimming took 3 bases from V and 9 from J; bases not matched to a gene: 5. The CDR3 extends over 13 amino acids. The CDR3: CSVEPSGSFEQFF. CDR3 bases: TGCAGCGTTGAGCCTAGCGGGAGCTTTGAGCAGTTCTTC.

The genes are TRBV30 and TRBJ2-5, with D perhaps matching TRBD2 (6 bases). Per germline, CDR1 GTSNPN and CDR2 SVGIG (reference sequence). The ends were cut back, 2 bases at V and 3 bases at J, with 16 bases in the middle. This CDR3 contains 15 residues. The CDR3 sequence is CAWSPGLARKETQYF. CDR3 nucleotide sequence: TGTGCCTGGAGTCCTGGGCTAGCGCGGAAAGAGACCCAGTACTTC.

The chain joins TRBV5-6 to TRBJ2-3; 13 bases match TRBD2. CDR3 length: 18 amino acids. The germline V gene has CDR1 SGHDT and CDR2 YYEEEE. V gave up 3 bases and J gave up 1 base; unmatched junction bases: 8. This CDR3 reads CASSSRLAGGFRTDTQYF. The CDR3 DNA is TGTGCCAGCAGCTCGCGACTAGCGGGGGGATTCCGCACAGATACGCAGTATTTT.

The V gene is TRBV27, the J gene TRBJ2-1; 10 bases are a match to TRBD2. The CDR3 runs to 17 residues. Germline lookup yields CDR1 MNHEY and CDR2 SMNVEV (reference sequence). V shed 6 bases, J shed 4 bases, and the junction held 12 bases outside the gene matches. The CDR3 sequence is CASSRFQLAGIYNEQFF. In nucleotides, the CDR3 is TGTGCCAGCAGCCGATTTCAACTAGCGGGGATATACAATGAGCAGTTCTTC.

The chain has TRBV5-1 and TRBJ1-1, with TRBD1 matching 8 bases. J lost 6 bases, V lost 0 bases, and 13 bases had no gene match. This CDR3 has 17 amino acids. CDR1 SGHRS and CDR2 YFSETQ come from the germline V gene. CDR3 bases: TGCGCCAGCAGCTTGGCTTTAAAGACAGGGGCCGGATCTGAAGCTTTCTTT. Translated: CASSLALKTGAGSEAFF.

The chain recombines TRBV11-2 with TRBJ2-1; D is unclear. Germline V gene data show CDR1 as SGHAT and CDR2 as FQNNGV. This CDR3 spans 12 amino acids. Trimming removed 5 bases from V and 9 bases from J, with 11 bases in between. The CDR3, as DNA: TGTGCCAGCAGCCGTCCCTCGGGTGAGCAGTTCTTC. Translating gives CASSRPSGEQFF.

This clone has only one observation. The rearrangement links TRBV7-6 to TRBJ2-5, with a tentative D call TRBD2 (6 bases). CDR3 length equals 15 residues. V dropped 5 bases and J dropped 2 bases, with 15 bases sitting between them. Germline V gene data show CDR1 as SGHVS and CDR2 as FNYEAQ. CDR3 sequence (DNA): TGTGCCAGCAGCCCGACTAGTGGGGGGCAAGAGACCCAGTACTTC. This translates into CASSPTSGGQETQYF.

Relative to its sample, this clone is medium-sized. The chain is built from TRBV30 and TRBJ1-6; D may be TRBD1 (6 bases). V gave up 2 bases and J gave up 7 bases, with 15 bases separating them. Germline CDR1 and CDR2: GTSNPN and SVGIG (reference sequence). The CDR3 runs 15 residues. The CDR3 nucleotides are TGTGCCTGGAGTCCCCCAGGGGCGGAGAATTCACCCCTCCACTTT. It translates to CAWSPPGAENSPLHF.

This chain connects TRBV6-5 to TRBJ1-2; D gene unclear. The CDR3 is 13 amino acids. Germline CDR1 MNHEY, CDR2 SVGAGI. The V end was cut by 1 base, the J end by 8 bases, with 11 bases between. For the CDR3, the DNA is TGTGCCAGCAGTTACTATGGAGAGGAAGGCTACACCTTC. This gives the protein CASSYYGEEGYTF.

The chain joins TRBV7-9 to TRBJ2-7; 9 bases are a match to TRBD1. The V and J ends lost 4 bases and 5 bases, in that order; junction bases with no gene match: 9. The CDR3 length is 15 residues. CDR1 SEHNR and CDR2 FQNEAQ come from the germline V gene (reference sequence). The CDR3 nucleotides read TGTGCCAGCAGCTCCATACAGGGGGCTTCCCACGAGCAGTACTTC. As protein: CASSSIQGASHEQYF. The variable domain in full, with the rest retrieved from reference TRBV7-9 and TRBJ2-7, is DTGVSQNPRHKITKRGQNVTFRCDPISEHNRLYWYRQTLGQGPEFLTYFQNEAQLEKSRLLSDRFSAERPKGSFSTLEIQRTEQGDSAMYLCASSSIQGASHEQYFGPGTRLTVT.

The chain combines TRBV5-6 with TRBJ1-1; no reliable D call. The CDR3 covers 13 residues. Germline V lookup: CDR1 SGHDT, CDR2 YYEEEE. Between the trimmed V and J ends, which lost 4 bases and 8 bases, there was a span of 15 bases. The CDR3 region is CASSLPYIGEAFF. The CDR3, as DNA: TGTGCCAGCAGCCTACCCTATATCGGGGAAGCTTTCTTT.

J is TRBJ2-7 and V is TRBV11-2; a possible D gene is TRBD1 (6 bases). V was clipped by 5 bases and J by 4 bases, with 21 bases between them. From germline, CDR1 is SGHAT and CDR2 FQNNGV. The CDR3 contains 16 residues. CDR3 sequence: CASSRTGQDREYEQYF. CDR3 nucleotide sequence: TGTGCCAGCAGCCGTACCGGCCAGGACAGAGAGTACGAGCAGTACTTC.

The DNA for the CDR3 is TGTGCCAGCAGCTTAGGCCTGAGGTTTTCGGATCGGACTGAAGCTTTCTTT. Translation gives CASSLGLRFSDRTEAFF. The chain is built from TRBV13 and TRBJ1-1; D uncertain. The CDR3 spans 17 residues. Germline CDR1 PRHDT, CDR2 FYEKMQ (reference sequence). Between the trimmed V and J ends, which lost 0 bases and 5 bases, there was a span of 19 bases.

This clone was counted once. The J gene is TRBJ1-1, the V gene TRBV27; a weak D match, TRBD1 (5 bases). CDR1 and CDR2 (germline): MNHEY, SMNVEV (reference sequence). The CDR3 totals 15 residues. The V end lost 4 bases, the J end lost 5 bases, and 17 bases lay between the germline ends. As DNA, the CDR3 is TGTGCCAGCAGTTACGCCGTGGACAAATGGACTGAAGCTTTCTTT. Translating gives CASSYAVDKWTEAFF.

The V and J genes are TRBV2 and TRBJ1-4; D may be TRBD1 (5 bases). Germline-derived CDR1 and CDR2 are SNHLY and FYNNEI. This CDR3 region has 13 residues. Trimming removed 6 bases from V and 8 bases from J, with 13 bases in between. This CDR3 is CASRDSVYEKLFF. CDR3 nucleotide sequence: TGTGCCAGCAGAGACAGCGTATACGAAAAACTGTTTTTT.

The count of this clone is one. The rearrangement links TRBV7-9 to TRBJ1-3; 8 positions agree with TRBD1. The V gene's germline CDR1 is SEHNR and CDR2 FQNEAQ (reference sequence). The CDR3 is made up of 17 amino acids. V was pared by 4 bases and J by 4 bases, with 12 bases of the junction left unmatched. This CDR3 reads CASSSSNRGFVGNTIYF. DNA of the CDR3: TGTGCCAGCAGCTCCTCAAACAGGGGGTTTGTGGGAAACACCATATATTTT.

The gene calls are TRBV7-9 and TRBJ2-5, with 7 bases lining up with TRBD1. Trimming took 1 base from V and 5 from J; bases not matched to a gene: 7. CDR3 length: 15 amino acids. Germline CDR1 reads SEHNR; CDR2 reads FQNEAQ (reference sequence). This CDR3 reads CASSLGTGVGETQYF. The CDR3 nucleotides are TGTGCCAGCAGCTTAGGGACAGGAGTGGGGGAGACCCAGTACTTC.